Each of the 4 T cell receptor beta chains below was sequenced from the same sample in a study of tissue T cells after allogeneic stem cell transplantation. Method: immunoSEQ multiplex PCR; TCRdb's copy keeps in-frame clones and lacks some. This sample has 7,500 to 8,500 clones, with roughly 49% found just once. Time point denoted: mouse harvest day 7 after allogeneic transplant. The graft held 10^6 splenic CD5+ T cells and 10^7 T-cell-depleted bone marrow cells. The sequenced sample was gut tissue. The receptors here all came from a female BALB/c mouse given C57BL/6 T cells with graft-versus-host disease after an allogeneic hematopoietic cell transplant.

Comment on this clone: Here the gene names and germline are mouse. With the read ending 1 residue before the CDR3 end, the germline J gene is used to fill in that end. The chain employs TRBV16 and TRBJ1-1; tentative D call: TRBD1 (5 bases). This CDR3 comprises 15 residues. In germline, CDR1 is SGHSA, CDR2 FRNQAP. Trimming shortened V by 4 bases and J by 2 bases, and 14 bases separated the two germline ends. CDR3 DNA (partial): TGTGCAAGCAGCTCCGAGGGGCGACACAACACAGAAGTCTTC. It yields the protein CASSSEGRHNTEVF. The full CDR3 protein reads CASSSEGRHNTEVFF. The full variable domain, in which reference TRBV16 and TRBJ1-1 provide the parts outside the CDR3, is NAGVIQTPRHKVTGKGQEATLWCEPISGHSAVFWYRQTIVQGLEFLTYFRNQAPIDDSGMPKERFSAQMPNQSHSTLKIQSTQPQDSAVYLCASSSEGRHNTEVFFGKGTRLTVV.

Concerning this clone itself: The gene names given are mouse names. The CDR3 extends 1 residue past the end of the read, so its final part is completed from the germline J gene. The rearrangement links TRBV24 to TRBJ2-5; TRBD2 matches 10 bases. Trimming took 4 bases from V and 0 from J; bases not matched to a gene: 4. There are 16 residues in the CDR3. CDR1 and CDR2 from the germline V gene are KGHTA and FRNEEI. The sequenced CDR3 bases are TGTGCCAGCAGTCCACCGGGACTGGGGAACCAAGACACCCAGTAC. This codes for CASSPPGLGNQDTQY. The complete CDR3 reads CASSPPGLGNQDTQYF.

Concerning this clone: These gene names are mouse names. The read comes to an end 1 residue before the CDR3 does, leaving the germline J gene to fill in the end. The chain joins TRBV3 to TRBJ1-4, with D unresolved. The CDR3 runs to 13 residues. Trimming left V 5 bases short and J 3 bases short, with 7 bases between. In germline, CDR1 is SNHLY, CDR2 FYNGKV (reference sequence). Incomplete CDR3 DNA: TGTGCCAGCAGCCGGGGAGCCAACGAAAGATTATTT. This codes for CASSRGANERLF. The whole CDR3 protein is CASSRGANERLFF.

Remarks on this clone: These gene names are mouse names. The CDR3 end is not reached by the read, which stops 1 residue before it; the germline J gene fills it in. V and J are TRBV3 and TRBJ2-7; 8 bases line up with TRBD2. The CDR3 is made up of 12 amino acids. V shed 5 bases, J shed 6 bases, and the junction held 3 bases outside the gene matches. The germline V gene encodes CDR1 SNHLY and CDR2 FYNGKV (reference sequence). CDR3 sequence: CASSPGLGEQYF. CDR3 bases read: TGTGCCAGCAGCCCCGGACTGGGTGAACAGTAC.